This is a list of T cell receptor beta chains from one sample in a study of cytomegalovirus exposure and HLA in healthy donors. Here immunoSEQ multiplex PCR was the method, and the copy in TCRdb shows in-frame clones only, minus some. The table includes some 150,000 clones, approximately 79% detected once. The source material was PBMCs. These receptors came from a man between 60 and 70 years old in good health and CMV-seronegative. CDR3s include the opening cysteine and the closing phenylalanine or tryptophan. The D gene is left open where the match is weak. Some rows mark clone size as missing; the rest say once, few, many or name a class of expanded clone.

clone size	D gene	V gene	J gene	CDR3 protein	CDR3 DNA
-	TRBD1	TRBV5-1	TRBJ2-1	CASSLGPTGFNEQFF	TGCGCCAGCAGCTTGGGACCGACAGGGTTTAATGAGCAGTTCTTC
-	-	TRBV10-3	TRBJ1-2	CAAKPRENYGYTF	TGTGCCGCGAAACCGAGGGAAAACTATGGCTACACCTTC
once	TRBD1	TRBV11-2	TRBJ2-1	CASSLGNRGNNGNEQFF	TGTGCCAGCAGCTTAGGGAACAGGGGAAATAATGGCAATGAGCAGTTCTTC
-	TRBD1	TRBV7-6	TRBJ1-3	CASSLSSRTGASGNTIYF	TGTGCCAGCAGCTTATCGTCTCGGACAGGGGCGAGTGGAAACACCATATATTTT
few	TRBD2	TRBV7-9	TRBJ2-1	CSSSLAAGAVEQFF	TGTTCCAGCAGCTTAGCGGCGGGAGCGGTTGAGCAGTTCTTC
-	TRBD1	TRBV19	TRBJ1-1	CASSITGATEAFF	TGTGCCAGTAGTATAACAGGGGCGACTGAAGCTTTCTTT
-	TRBD1	TRBV18	TRBJ1-2	CASSPGQDIYGYTF	TGTGCCAGCTCACCGGGACAGGACATTTATGGCTACACCTTC
-	TRBD1	TRBV4-1	TRBJ1-1	CASSRAGGSGEAFF	TGCGCCAGCAGCCGGGCAGGGGGAAGTGGTGAAGCTTTCTTT
-	TRBD1	TRBV28	TRBJ1-4	CASSLNRGFEKLFF	TGTGCCAGCAGTTTAAACAGGGGTTTCGAAAAACTGTTTTTT
-	TRBD1	TRBV6-4	TRBJ2-3	CASSDGQGAGTQYF	TGTGCCAGCAGTGACGGACAGGGGGCAGGTACGCAGTATTTT
-	TRBD2	TRBV4-3	TRBJ2-1	CASSQGLADYNEQFF	TGCGCCAGCAGCCAAGGACTAGCGGACTACAATGAGCAGTTCTTC
-	-	TRBV11-2	TRBJ1-1	CASSPVAGGDTEAFF	TGTGCCAGCAGCCCCGTGGCGGGGGGCGACACTGAAGCTTTCTTT
-	TRBD2	TRBV7-2	TRBJ2-7	CASSLVPGGDSYEQYF	TGTGCCAGCAGCTTAGTCCCGGGGGGAGATTCCTACGAGCAGTACTTC
few	-	TRBV28	TRBJ2-1	CASSPQKYSTRIPNEQFF	TGTGCCAGCAGTCCCCAGAAATATTCAACGAGGATCCCCAATGAGCAGTTCTTC
-	TRBD1	TRBV19	TRBJ1-2	CASSIQRFRQGGGYGYTF	TGTGCCAGTAGTATTCAAAGGTTTCGGCAGGGGGGCGGCTATGGCTACACCTTC
-	TRBD2	TRBV30	TRBJ2-7	CAWRTSGSFGYEQYF	TGTGCCTGGCGGACTAGCGGGAGTTTTGGCTACGAGCAGTACTTC
-	-	TRBV14	TRBJ2-6	CASSGGTANSGANVLTF	TGTGCCAGCAGCGGCGGGACAGCAAACTCTGGGGCCAACGTCCTGACTTTC
-	-	TRBV6-5	TRBJ2-3	CASSPGMRPDTQYF	TGTGCCAGCAGTCCAGGGATGAGGCCAGATACGCAGTATTTT
-	TRBD1	TRBV10-3	TRBJ1-2	CAISESTGTGGYTF	TGTGCCATCAGTGAGTCGACCGGGACAGGGGGCTACACCTTC
-	-	TRBV30	TRBJ2-7	CAWSVLQGTYEQYF	TGTGCCTGGAGTGTACTACAGGGCACGTACGAGCAGTACTTC
-	-	TRBV7-2	TRBJ1-6	CASSLGRGYNSPLHF	TGTGCCAGCAGCTTAGGCCGGGGCTATAATTCACCCCTCCACTTT
-	TRBD2	TRBV10-1	TRBJ2-1	CASATSGEHNEQFF	TGCGCCAGCGCGACTAGCGGGGAACACAATGAGCAGTTCTTC
-	TRBD1	TRBV2	TRBJ2-5	CASKRTGGGETQYF	TGTGCCAGCAAGCGGACAGGGGGCGGGGAGACCCAGTACTTC
-	-	TRBV5-5	TRBJ1-2	CASSVMGEALDYTF	TGTGCCAGCAGCGTCATGGGAGAGGCTTTGGACTACACCTTC
-	TRBD2	TRBV7-2	TRBJ2-5	CASSPSRTSGQETQYF	TGTGCCAGCAGCCCGTCAAGGACTAGCGGACAAGAGACCCAGTACTTC
-	TRBD1	TRBV19	TRBJ2-5	CASSQSGQGYETQYF	TGTGCCAGTAGCCAAAGCGGACAGGGGTATGAGACCCAGTACTTC
-	-	TRBV29-1	TRBJ1-2	CSVAPTGRGYTF	TGCAGCGTTGCCCCGACCGGGAGGGGCTACACCTTC
-	TRBD2	TRBV9	TRBJ2-3	CASSARGLADTQYF	TGTGCCAGCAGCGCCCGCGGACTAGCGGATACGCAGTATTTT
-	TRBD2	TRBV27	TRBJ2-3	CASSLLIAGGSTDTQYF	TGTGCCAGCAGTTTATTGATAGCGGGAGGGAGCACAGATACGCAGTATTTT
-	-	TRBV6-6	TRBJ1-5	CASINEGRSNQPQHF	TGTGCCAGCATCAACGAGGGGAGGAGCAATCAGCCCCAGCATTTT
-	TRBD2	TRBV10-2	TRBJ2-7	CASRISGSGSYEQYF	TGCGCCAGCAGGATAAGCGGGAGCGGCTCCTACGAGCAGTACTTC
-	-	TRBV7-9	TRBJ1-6	CASSPTESHSPLHF	TGTGCCAGCAGCCCGACAGAATCTCATTCACCCCTCCACTTT
medium-sized	TRBD1	TRBV28	TRBJ1-1	CASSVYRGGTEAFF	TGTGCCAGCAGTGTATACAGGGGGGGCACTGAAGCTTTCTTT
-	-	TRBV19	TRBJ2-2	CASTILPGQSNTGELFF	TGTGCCAGTACAATTTTGCCGGGACAATCGAACACCGGGGAGCTGTTTTTT
-	TRBD1	TRBV11-3	TRBJ2-1	CASSTRGNRGNEQFF	TGTGCCAGCAGCACCCGCGGAAACAGGGGGAATGAGCAGTTCTTC
-	-	TRBV29-1	TRBJ2-7	CSVAGGNGGYEQYF	TGCAGCGTTGCAGGAGGGAATGGCGGCTACGAGCAGTACTTC
-	-	TRBV28	TRBJ2-2	CASSLYRGRDIPGELFF	TGTGCCAGCAGTTTATACCGAGGCAGGGATATTCCCGGGGAGCTGTTTTTT
-	TRBD1	TRBV5-1	TRBJ2-7	CASPLPPGTGAWRNHEQYF	TGCGCCAGCCCCCTCCCGCCGGGGACAGGGGCTTGGAGAAACCACGAGCAGTACTTC
-	-	TRBV7-3	TRBJ1-1	CASSLTGRDTEAFF	TGTGCCAGCAGCTTAACGGGCAGGGACACTGAAGCTTTCTTT
-	TRBD2	TRBV10-3	TRBJ2-3	CAISLRLAGTSTDTQYF	TGTGCCATCAGTCTTCGACTAGCGGGAACTAGCACAGATACGCAGTATTTT
-	-	TRBV7-3	TRBJ2-5	CASSPGTRGETQYF	TGTGCCAGCAGCCCGGGGACCAGGGGTGAGACCCAGTACTTC
-	TRBD2	TRBV4-1	TRBJ2-2	CASSLGLSGINGELFF	TGCGCCAGCAGCCTGGGGCTAAGCGGGATCAACGGGGAGCTGTTTTTT
once	-	TRBV11-3	TRBJ2-2	CASSSSTNTGELFF	TGTGCCAGCAGCTCCTCTACCAACACCGGGGAGCTGTTTTTT
-	TRBD1	TRBV2	TRBJ2-1	CASITGTGANEQFF	TGTGCCAGCATCACCGGGACAGGGGCAAATGAGCAGTTCTTC
-	TRBD1	TRBV7-2	TRBJ1-5	CASSFGTGMSNQPQHF	TGTGCCAGCAGCTTCGGGACAGGGATGAGCAATCAGCCCCAGCATTTT
-	-	TRBV19	TRBJ1-2	CASSGGAPPRPGYTF	TGTGCCAGTAGCGGAGGGGCGCCGCCCCGCCCTGGCTACACCTTC
-	-	TRBV7-2	TRBJ2-1	CASSLTPSSYNEQFF	TGTGCCAGCAGCCTAACTCCGAGCTCCTACAATGAGCAGTTCTTC
-	TRBD1	TRBV4-3	TRBJ1-2	CASSQEGGQGAYYGYTF	TGCGCCAGCAGCCAAGAAGGAGGACAGGGGGCTTACTATGGCTACACCTTC
-	TRBD2	TRBV23-1	TRBJ2-7	CASSQSKEIGGSQYEQYF	TGCGCCAGCAGTCAATCGAAGGAGATCGGGGGGAGCCAGTACGAGCAGTACTTC
-	-	TRBV1	TRBJ2-1	CTSSQPRGGGDDNEQFF	TGCACCAGCAGCCAACCCCGGGGCGGGGGCGACGACAATGAGCAGTTCTTC
-	-	TRBV30	TRBJ1-6	CAWSSGGKDSPLHF	TGTGCCTGGAGCTCCGGGGGTAAGGATTCACCCCTCCACTTT